These 15 T cell receptor beta chains were all obtained from the same sample, sequenced in a study of shared T cell receptors in the human thymus. The repertoire was sequenced with immunoSEQ multiplex PCR; TCRdb's copy has only in-frame clones and lacks some. The table lists around 340,000 clones, more than 85% of them singletons. The sample taken for sequencing was thymocytes. The origin of the receptors is a human donor.

The chain carries TRBV6-5 and TRBJ2-7; D is possibly TRBD1 (6 bases). The germline CDR1 and CDR2 sequences are MNHEY and SVGAGI. V was shortened by 4 bases and J by 4 bases, with 14 bases between the two germline ends. CDR3 size: 14 residues. CDR3 residues: CASSSGDPLYEQYF. The CDR3 nucleotides read TGTGCCAGCAGTTCAGGGGACCCTCTATACGAGCAGTACTTC.

The gene calls are TRBV7-4 and TRBJ1-1, with D perhaps TRBD1 (5 bases). CDR1 is SGHVT, CDR2 SQSDAQ, per germline. V was trimmed by 1 base and J by 11 bases, leaving 20 bases between them. The CDR3 is made up of 15 amino acids. This CDR3 reads CASSLVTGGGARAFF. CDR3 nucleotides: TGTGCCAGCAGCTTAGTAACCGGGGGAGGGGCCAGGGCTTTCTTT.

The gene calls are TRBV6-1 and TRBJ2-2; 9 nucleotides line up with TRBD1. Looked up from germline, CDR1 is MNHNS and CDR2 is SASEGT. The V gene end was trimmed by 4 bases and the J gene end by 2 bases; junction bases not matched to a gene: 5. The CDR3 runs 16 residues. In nucleotides, the CDR3 is TGTGCCAGCAGTGCGCCGGGACAGGGCAACACCGGGGAGCTGTTTTTT. This translates into CASSAPGQGNTGELFF.

V gene TRBV7-9 combines with J gene TRBJ2-7; 9 positions match TRBD2. This CDR3 comprises 18 residues. CDR1 is SEHNR and CDR2 is FQNEAQ in the germline V gene (reference sequence). J was trimmed by 3 bases and V by 2 bases; bases with no gene match: 14. CDR3 amino acids: CASSLRLAGIKPNYEQYF. The CDR3 nucleotides read TGTGCCAGCAGCTTAAGGCTAGCGGGAATCAAACCTAACTACGAGCAGTACTTC.

The chain links TRBV11-1 to TRBJ2-5; 7 bases align to TRBD1. The V gene end was trimmed by 3 bases and the J gene end by 3 bases; junction bases not matched to a gene: 7. CDR1 is SGHAT and CDR2 is FQDESV in the germline V gene (reference sequence). This CDR3 contains 15 residues. The CDR3 DNA reads as TGTGCCAGCAGCTTTCTCGGGCAGGGGGAAGAGACCCAGTACTTC. As protein: CASSFLGQGEETQYF.

In its sample, this clone was seen once. V gene TRBV4-2 combines with J gene TRBJ2-3; D is possibly TRBD1 or TRBD2 (5 bases each). Trimming left V 1 base short and J 1 base short, with 12 bases between. Germline CDR1 reads LGHNA; CDR2 reads YNFKEQ. The CDR3 is 16 amino acids. The CDR3 DNA reads as TGTGCCAGCAGCCAAGCAGGGAGCAGTTGCACAGATACGCAGTATTTT. This gives the protein CASSQAGSSCTDTQYF.

The chain couples TRBV6-1 to TRBJ1-5; tentative D call: TRBD1 (6 bases). Germline V gene data show CDR1 as MNHNS and CDR2 as SASEGT. The CDR3 runs to 12 residues. V dropped 7 bases and J dropped 8 bases, with 12 bases sitting between them. In DNA form, the CDR3 reads TGTGCCAGCATGGACAGTTTTAAGCCCCAGCATTTT. Amino acids: CASMDSFKPQHF.

This rearrangement joins TRBV2 to TRBJ2-1, with 8 bases that match TRBD2. The germline CDR1 and CDR2 sequences are SNHLY and FYNNEI. V lost 7 bases and J lost 5; bases outside the gene matches: 13. The CDR3 totals 16 residues. The CDR3 region is CASIKVNSGADNEQFF. In DNA, the CDR3 is TGTGCCAGCATTAAGGTAAATAGCGGGGCAGACAATGAGCAGTTCTTC.

The rearrangement uses TRBV18 and TRBJ1-5; D possibly corresponds to TRBD1 (6 bases). CDR1 and CDR2 (germline): KGHSH, LQKENI. The CDR3 runs 17 residues. V was clipped by 0 bases and J by 5 bases, with 17 bases between them. The CDR3 here is CASSPPRGEGGHQPQHF. The CDR3 region has the DNA TGTGCCAGCTCACCACCGCGTGGAGAGGGGGGGCATCAGCCCCAGCATTTT.

The V gene is TRBV10-2, the J gene TRBJ2-3, with D hard to call. With 7 bases removed from V and 4 bases from J, the gap between germline ends came to 12 bases. CDR1 and CDR2 from the germline V gene are WSHSY and SAAADI. The length of the CDR3 is 13 residues. The CDR3 DNA follows: TGCGCCAGCACCCGGTCGATTTCAGATACGCAGTATTTT. This encodes CASTRSISDTQYF.

This clone was detected only a few times. This rearrangement joins TRBV11-2 to TRBJ2-7, with D possibly matching TRBD1 (6 bases). This CDR3 has 14 amino acids. The germline V and J ends were trimmed by 1 base and 6 bases, with 13 bases remaining between them. CDR1 and CDR2 (germline): SGHAT, FQNNGV. In DNA, the CDR3 is TGTGCCAGCAGCTTAGGAGACAGGCTCGCCGAGCAGTACTTC. This translates into CASSLGDRLAEQYF.

The V and J genes are TRBV19 and TRBJ1-5; D is unclear. CDR1 LNHDA and CDR2 SQIVND come from the germline V gene (reference sequence). With 1 base removed from V and 0 bases from J, the gap between germline ends came to 7 bases. The CDR3 has 15 amino acids. In DNA, the CDR3 is TGTGCCAGTAGTATAGGGTACCCTAGCAATCAGCCCCAGCATTTT. It codes for CASSIGYPSNQPQHF.

This chain joins TRBV6-1 and TRBJ2-7; perhaps TRBD1 as D (5 bases). Deletions cut 3 bases from V and 4 bases from J, with 13 bases between. The CDR3 length is 14 residues. Germline CDR1 reads MNHNS; CDR2 reads SASEGT. The CDR3 sequence: CASSDRMGQYEQYF. The CDR3 DNA reads as TGTGCCAGCAGTGATCGTATGGGGCAGTACGAGCAGTACTTC.

This sequence joins TRBV5-6 and TRBJ2-7; D call uncertain. The germline CDR1 and CDR2 sequences are SGHDT and YYEEEE. Trimming left V 3 bases short and J 7 bases short, with 8 bases between. There are 11 residues in the CDR3. The CDR3 sequence is CASSSETEQYF. CDR3 bases: TGTGCCAGCAGCTCAGAGACAGAGCAGTACTTC. Drawing the rest from reference TRBV5-6 and TRBJ2-7, the complete variable domain is DAGVTQSPTHLIKTRGQQVTLRCSPKSGHDTVSWYQQALGQGPQFIFQYYEEEERQRGNFPDRFSGHQFPNYSSELNVNALLLGDSALYLCASSSETEQYFGPGTRLTVT.

The chain combines TRBV19 with TRBJ2-1, with D uncertain. The CDR3 extends over 15 amino acids. Germline V lookup: CDR1 LNHDA, CDR2 SQIVND (reference sequence). V was cut by 4 bases and J by 4 bases, with 14 bases left in between. The CDR3 is CASSNGDTQYNEQFF. As DNA, the CDR3 is TGTGCCAGTAGTAATGGAGATACCCAATACAATGAGCAGTTCTTC.